Here is one TCR beta chain with its context. The data stem from a study of blood T cell repertoires in COVID-19. Overall study: Acute and convalescent COVID-19 samples came from the United States, Italy and Spain. The cDNA or gDNA used as material had been derived from T cells, B-cell-depleted T cells, or PBMCs.

The CDR3 is made up of 17 amino acids. V lost 3 bases and J lost 2; bases outside the gene matches: 11. Germline CDR1 and CDR2: SNHLY and FYNNEI. Original analysis: From reference gene primer amplification, estimates of nucleated cell counts were derived. Here immunoSEQ multiplex PCR was the method, and the copy in TCRdb shows in-frame clones only, minus some. The V and J calls and clone size are taken from that table; D and trimming were inferred from the DNA. The sample includes some 150,000 clones, around 80% of them seen just once. The sequence was obtained from a man in his fifties or sixties who had recovered from COVID-19. The V call is TRBV2, the J call TRBJ2-3; 7 positions match TRBD2. Material for sequencing was PBMCs or T cells enriched from blood (not recorded which). The CDR3 DNA reads as TGTGCCAGCAGTGATCACGTCGCGGGGGACCTCACAGATACGCAGTATTTT. Its translation: CASSDHVAGDLTDTQYF.